A selection of T cell receptor beta chains follows, all from one sample in a study of graft-versus-host responses after intestinal transplantation. No antigen has been assigned to these receptors. Sequencing was performed with immunoSEQ multiplex PCR; in TCRdb, only in-frame clones are kept and a portion is missing. The repertoire holds over 70,000 clones, with around four fifths as singletons. Sequenced material: unstimulated CD8+ T cells sorted from spleen or lymph node cells, taken before intestinal transplant. The receptors here all came from a human donor who received an intestinal transplant. CDR3s leave out the opening cysteine and the closing phenylalanine or tryptophan.

TRBV9	TRBJ1-2	ASSVTGRGGYT
TRBV4-1	TRBJ2-1	ASSQGGRQEQF
TRBV30	TRBJ2-3	AWSVSGSTDTQY
TRBV9	TRBJ2-3	ASSVRGARTDTQY
TRBV11-2	TRBJ2-7	ASSLEWDGAYEQY
TRBV6-5	TRBJ1-4	ASSRGRGSNEKLF
TRBV7-9	TRBJ2-3	ASSSLPGTINTDTQY
TRBV6-5	TRBJ1-2	ASSYTSSFTNYGYT
TRBV18	TRBJ1-1	ASSDGPQNTEAF
TRBV4-1	TRBJ1-5	ASSQPDGTGGNQPQH
TRBV10-2	TRBJ2-2	ASRGVGLAHTGELF
TRBV28	TRBJ2-3	ATFWPQSGSDTQY
TRBV11-2	TRBJ2-3	ASSPLMGRDTQY
TRBV5-1	TRBJ1-2	ASSRPGQGSGYT
TRBV5-6	TRBJ1-2	ASSLVGPYGYT
TRBV28	TRBJ2-1	ASSLLTGDYNEQF
TRBV10-1	TRBJ2-5	ASSETGGRETQY
TRBV7-3	TRBJ2-1	ASSFAGEGPYNEQF
TRBV18	TRBJ1-1	ASSPRGWNTEAF
TRBV14	TRBJ2-1	ASSQGSPIPLPSVNEQF
TRBV6-5	TRBJ2-5	ASSPERLETQY
TRBV6-4	TRBJ2-7	ASSDSMADTPTYEQY
TRBV5-1	TRBJ2-5	ASSLRRGQWETQY
TRBV2	TRBJ2-7	ASSESGRVYEQY
TRBV6-1	TRBJ2-1	ASSLAGVNEQF
TRBV19	TRBJ1-5	ASSTRNWSNQPQH
TRBV6-1	TRBJ1-5	ASSATGPPSDQPQH
TRBV2	TRBJ2-4	ASSHGSSNIQY
TRBV7-9	TRBJ2-7	ASSSGQGPFEQY
TRBV4-2	TRBJ2-2	ASSLGLAGGPGELF
TRBV10-3	TRBJ1-3	AISLRDRTSGNTIY
TRBV2	TRBJ1-1	ASSLTVGQGPTEAF
TRBV7-9	TRBJ1-5	ASSLGTVHQPQH